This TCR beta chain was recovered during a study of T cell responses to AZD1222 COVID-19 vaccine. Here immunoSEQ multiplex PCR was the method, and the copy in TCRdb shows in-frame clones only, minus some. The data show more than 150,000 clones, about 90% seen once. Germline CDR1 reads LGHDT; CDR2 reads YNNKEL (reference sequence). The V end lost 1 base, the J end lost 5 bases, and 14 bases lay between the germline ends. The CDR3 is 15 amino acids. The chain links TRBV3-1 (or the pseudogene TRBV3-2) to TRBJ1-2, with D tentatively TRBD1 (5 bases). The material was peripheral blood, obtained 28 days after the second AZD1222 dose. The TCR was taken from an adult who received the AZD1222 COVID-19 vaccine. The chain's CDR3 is CASSQGHGARYGYTF. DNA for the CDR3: TGTGCCAGCAGCCAAGGACACGGGGCGCGTTATGGCTACACCTTC.